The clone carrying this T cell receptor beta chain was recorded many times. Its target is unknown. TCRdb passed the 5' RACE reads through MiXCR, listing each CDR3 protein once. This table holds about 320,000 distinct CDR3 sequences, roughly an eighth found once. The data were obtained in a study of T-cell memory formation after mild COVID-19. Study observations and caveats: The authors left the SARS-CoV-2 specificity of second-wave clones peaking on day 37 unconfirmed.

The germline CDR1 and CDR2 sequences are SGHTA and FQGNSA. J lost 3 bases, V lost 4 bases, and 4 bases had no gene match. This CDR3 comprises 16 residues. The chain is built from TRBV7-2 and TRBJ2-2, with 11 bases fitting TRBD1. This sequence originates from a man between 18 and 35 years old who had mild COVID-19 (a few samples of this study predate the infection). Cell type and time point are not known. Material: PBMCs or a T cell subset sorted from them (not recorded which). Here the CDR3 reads CASSSRTGGDTGELFF. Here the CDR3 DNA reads TGTGCCAGCAGCTCACGGACAGGGGGCGACACCGGGGAGCTGTTTTTT.